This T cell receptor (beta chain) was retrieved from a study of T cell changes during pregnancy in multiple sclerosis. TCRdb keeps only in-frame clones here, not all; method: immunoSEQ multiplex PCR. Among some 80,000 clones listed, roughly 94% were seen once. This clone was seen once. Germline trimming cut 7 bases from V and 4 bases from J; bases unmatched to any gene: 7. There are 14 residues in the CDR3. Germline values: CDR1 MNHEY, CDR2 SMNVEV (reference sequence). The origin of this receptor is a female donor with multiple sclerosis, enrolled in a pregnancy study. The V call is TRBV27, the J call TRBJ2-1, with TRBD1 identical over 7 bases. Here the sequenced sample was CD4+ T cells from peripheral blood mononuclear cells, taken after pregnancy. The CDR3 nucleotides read TGTGCCAGCACCTTTGCACAGGGGTACAATGAGCAGTTCTTC. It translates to CASTFAQGYNEQFF.